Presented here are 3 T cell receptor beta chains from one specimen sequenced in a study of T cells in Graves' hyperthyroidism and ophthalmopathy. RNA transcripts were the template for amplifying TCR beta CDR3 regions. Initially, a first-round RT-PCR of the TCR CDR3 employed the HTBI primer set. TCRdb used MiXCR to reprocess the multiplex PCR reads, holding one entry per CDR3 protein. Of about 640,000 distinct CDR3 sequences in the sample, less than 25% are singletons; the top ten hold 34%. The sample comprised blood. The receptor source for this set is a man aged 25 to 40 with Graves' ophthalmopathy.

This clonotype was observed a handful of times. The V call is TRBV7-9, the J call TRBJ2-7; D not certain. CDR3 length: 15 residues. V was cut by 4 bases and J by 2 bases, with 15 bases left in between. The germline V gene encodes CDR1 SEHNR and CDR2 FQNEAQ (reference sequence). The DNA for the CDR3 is TGTGCCAGCAGCTCCCTAGAATTCGACACCTACGAGCAGTACTTC. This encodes CASSSLEFDTYEQYF.

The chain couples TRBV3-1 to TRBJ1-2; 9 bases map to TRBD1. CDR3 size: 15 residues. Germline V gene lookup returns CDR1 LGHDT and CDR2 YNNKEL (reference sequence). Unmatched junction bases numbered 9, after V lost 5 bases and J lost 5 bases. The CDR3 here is CASSAPDRGFYGYTF. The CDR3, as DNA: TGTGCCAGCAGCGCACCGGACAGGGGATTTTATGGCTACACCTTC. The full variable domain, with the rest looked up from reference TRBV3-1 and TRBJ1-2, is DTAVSQTPKYLVTQMGNDKSIKCEQNLGHDTMYWYKQDSKKFLKIMFSYNNKELIINETVPNRFSPKSPDKAHLNLHINSLELGDSAVYFCASSAPDRGFYGYTFGSGTRLTVV.

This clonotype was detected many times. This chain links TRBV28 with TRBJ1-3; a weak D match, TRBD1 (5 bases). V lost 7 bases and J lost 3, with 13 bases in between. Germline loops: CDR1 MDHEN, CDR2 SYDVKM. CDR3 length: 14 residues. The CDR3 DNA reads TGTGCCAGCACCCTGGGGCGACGTGGAAACACCATATATTTT. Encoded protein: CASTLGRRGNTIYF.